Sequencing of this T cell receptor (beta chain) was carried out in a study of blood T cell repertoires in COVID-19. In the study overall: Whether acute or convalescent, the COVID-19 samples came from the United States, Italy and Spain. Sample material is recorded as cDNA or gDNA derived from T cells, B-cell-depleted T cells, or PBMCs.

In the original workflow: How many nucleated cells were present was estimated from reference gene primer amplification. This table comes from immunoSEQ multiplex PCR, and its TCRdb copy is limited to in-frame clones, with some not included. From that table come the V and J calls and clone size; the DNA was used to work out D and trimming. The sample lists 110,000 to 150,000 clones; about 89% were seen once. CDR3 length equals 16 residues. Between the trimmed V and J ends, which lost 1 base and 4 bases, there was a span of 11 bases. From germline, CDR1 is MGHRA and CDR2 YSYEKL. Sample: peripheral blood. The rearrangement links TRBV4-1 to TRBJ1-6; D gene ambiguous. This TCR was sampled from a man aged 55 to 70 with active or convalescent COVID-19. CDR3 nucleotides: TGCGCCAGCAGCCAAGGCCCGGGAGCTTATAATTCACCCCTCCACTTT. Its translation is CASSQGPGAYNSPLHF.